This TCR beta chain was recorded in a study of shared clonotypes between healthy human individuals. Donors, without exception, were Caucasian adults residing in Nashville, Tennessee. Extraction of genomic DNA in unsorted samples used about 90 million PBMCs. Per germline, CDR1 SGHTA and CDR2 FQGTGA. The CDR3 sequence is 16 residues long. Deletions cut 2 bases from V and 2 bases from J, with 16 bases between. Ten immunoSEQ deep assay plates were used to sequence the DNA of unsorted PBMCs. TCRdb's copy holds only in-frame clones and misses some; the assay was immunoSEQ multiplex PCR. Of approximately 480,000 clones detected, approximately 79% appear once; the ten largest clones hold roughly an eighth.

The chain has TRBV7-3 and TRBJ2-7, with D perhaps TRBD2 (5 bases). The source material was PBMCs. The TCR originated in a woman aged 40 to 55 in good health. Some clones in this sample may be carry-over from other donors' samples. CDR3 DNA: TGTGCCAGCAGCTTATCCGGCACCTTCGGGGCCTACGAGCAGTACTTC. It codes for CASSLSGTFGAYEQYF.